Following are 8 T cell receptor beta chains from one sample sequenced in a study of OX40 agonist ivuxolimab in advanced cancers. Receptors were amplified or captured by the immunoSEQ multiplex PCR assay. TCRdb stores this immuneACCESS table with in-frame sequences only. Part of the clones is absent; in the studies checked, under half of the shortfall reflects unresolved V genes, and no reason is known for the rest. The table for this sample lists 55,000 to 80,000 clones; about 88% of them were counted only once. More than 2% of the sample is in the top ten clones. Specimen: CD4+ or CD8+ T cells sorted from blood, collected in a trial of the OX40 agonist ivuxolimab. The receptors originated from an adult with an advanced solid tumor such as melanoma, head and neck, liver or kidney cancer.

The chain has TRBV19 and TRBJ2-2; 7 bases agree with TRBD2. The ends lost 7 bases at V and 2 bases at J; junction bases unmatched: 7. This CDR3 spans 15 amino acids. CDR1 is LNHDA and CDR2 is SQIVND in the germline V gene (reference sequence). CDR3 in DNA: TGTGCCAGTAACGGGAGGACGGCTAACACCGGGGAGCTGTTTTTT. Residues: CASNGRTANTGELFF.

The chain couples TRBV11-3 to TRBJ2-7, with D possibly being TRBD1 (6 bases). The V end was cut by 2 bases, the J end by 7 bases, with 9 bases between. This CDR3 is 12 amino acids long. From germline, CDR1 is SGHNT and CDR2 YENEEA. For the CDR3, the DNA is TGTGCCAGCAGCTTAAAAGGGACAGAGCAGTACTTC. Translation: CASSLKGTEQYF.

Relative to its sample, this clone is medium-sized (0.01 to 0.1%). The rearrangement joins TRBV27 to TRBJ2-3; D is possibly TRBD1 or TRBD2 (6 bases each). The CDR3 totals 19 residues. V lost 3 bases, J lost 5 bases, and 27 bases lay in between. CDR1 MNHEY and CDR2 SMNVEV come from the germline V gene (reference sequence). The CDR3 nucleotides read TGTGCCAGCAGTTTCCAACGCCCGGCCCCCACAGGGAGGATAGATACGCAGTATTTT. As protein: CASSFQRPAPTGRIDTQYF.

The chain carries TRBV19 and TRBJ2-5; tentative D call: TRBD1 (5 bases). Per the germline V gene, CDR1 is LNHDA and CDR2 is SQIVND (reference sequence). The V and J ends lost 5 bases and 2 bases respectively, with 6 bases between them. This CDR3 contains 12 residues. The CDR3 DNA sequence: TGTGCCAGTAGTGCAGGGCAAGAGACCCAGTACTTC. Translated, it gives CASSAGQETQYF.

The V gene is TRBV18, the J gene TRBJ1-2; the D is unclear. The germline gives CDR1 KGHSH, CDR2 LQKENI. V was clipped by 3 bases and J by 5 bases, with 7 bases between them. The CDR3 extends over 12 amino acids. The CDR3 DNA reads as TGTGCCAGCTCACCTGAGGGTTATGGCTACACCTTC. Its protein is CASSPEGYGYTF.

The chain combines TRBV11-3 with TRBJ1-1; D not resolved. V was clipped by 3 bases and J by 5 bases, with 16 bases between them. Germline CDR1 SGHNT, CDR2 YENEEA. This CDR3 is built from 15 residues. The CDR3 nucleotides read TGTGCCAGCAGCTTGATGTACAGCCGCCGGACTGAAGCTTTCTTT. This codes for CASSLMYSRRTEAFF.

About this clone: The sample holds other DNA sequences that translate to the same CDR3. The V and J genes are TRBV5-1 and TRBJ1-1; the D gene is possibly TRBD1 (6 bases). V shed 4 bases and J shed 1 base, with 11 bases lying between them. Germline V lookup: CDR1 SGHRS, CDR2 YFSETQ. The CDR3 loop spans 14 amino acids. The CDR3 spells CASSRGHANTEAFF. The CDR3, as DNA: TGCGCCAGCAGCAGGGGACATGCGAACACTGAAGCTTTCTTT.

This chain uses TRBV7-2 with TRBJ1-2; D not resolved. Germline lookup yields CDR1 SGHTA and CDR2 FQGNSA. With 5 bases removed from V and 6 bases from J, the gap between germline ends came to 13 bases. The CDR3 runs 13 residues. The CDR3 is CASSPYGVHGYTF. The CDR3 nucleotides read TGTGCCAGCAGCCCCTACGGAGTTCATGGCTACACCTTC.